This section outlines one T cell receptor (beta chain) sequence together with its context. This clone's antigen is unknown. The conserved phenylalanine or tryptophan is not found at the CDR3 terminus, so this likely reflects a read error. The time point label corresponds to: newly diagnosed GD, antithyroid drugs for less than 3 months. RNA was extracted from PBMCs in TRIzol for both TCR sequencing and RNA sequencing. The diagnosis of Graves' disease was made according to American Thyroid Association guidelines. Recruitment of patients was carried out at an endocrinology department in Xi'an, China. From each patient, approximately 10 milliliters of peripheral blood was collected into an EDTA anticoagulant tube. PBMCs were isolated by Ficoll Paque Plus density gradient separation without further T cell sorting. An Agilent 2100 Bioanalyzer and agarose gel were used to assess RNA quality, and a NanoDrop 2000 was used to measure RNA concentration.

This specimen comes from a study of regulatory T cells in long-lasting Graves disease (dated by TCRdb to the early 2020s). About the investigation overall: In the newly diagnosed Graves' disease group, patients had been taking antithyroid drugs for less than 3 months. TCR sequencing covered 13 persistent and approximately 20 newly diagnosed Graves' disease patients, about 35 samples in total. The study took place in China and was registered as a clinical trial. Peripheral blood TCR sequencing and RNA sequencing compared persistent Graves' disease patients with newly diagnosed Graves' disease patients. What the study reported, not specific to this receptor: Preferential use of TRBV28, TRBJ1-2 and TRBJ2-5 was observed in persistent disease, whereas TRBV20-1 and TRBJ2-1 were favored in newly diagnosed disease. More public clonotypes were shared among persistent patients (2,741) than among newly diagnosed patients (approximately 1,000). The study examined only peripheral blood because the primary lesion, thyroid tissue, could not be accessed. Sequencing and analysis were restricted to the TCR beta chain. Persistent Graves' disease patients showed lower TCR Shannon entropy and fewer highly expanded clones than newly diagnosed patients, suggesting clonal expansion. The authors acknowledged the small sample size as a limitation that may reduce accuracy.

Based on the germline V gene, the CDR1 and CDR2 sequences are SGHRS and YFSETQ. Inclusive of both ends, the CDR3 amounts to 13 amino acids. Only CDR3 DNA remains: 39 bases, in frame from the first base. The trim is 0 bases for V and 1 base for J, with a gap of 4 bases between the germline ends. Libraries were constructed by multiplex PCR. Sequenced on an Illumina HiSeq 4000. To build TCR beta libraries, CDR3 regions were amplified by Arm-PCR using iRepertoire HTBI primers. Before sequencing, the PCR products went through gel purification. The original pipeline was this. A total of roughly 65 TRBV and under 15 TRBJ segments were identified across samples and were used for gene usage analysis of CDR3 amino acid clonotypes. COPE and FqMerger were used to merge filtered high-quality paired reads into contigs. BLAST was used to align contigs to IMGT TRBV, TRBD and TRBJ reference genes, and CDR3 was defined according to IMGT. Clonotypes above 0.1% frequency were classified as highly expanded clones. Repertoire diversity was measured by Shannon entropy, and V-J evenness by the Gini coefficient. A clonotype found in more than one individual was treated as public. Clones were called with MiXCR by TCRdb after fastp trimmed the public reads at Q25, and only in-frame beta chains were retained. Identical CDR3 proteins give one entry, which carries the most common genes and DNA. It is TCRdb's table, rather than the study itself, that gives the V and J calls and clone size. The sample table holds approximately 230,000 distinct CDR3 sequences, of which 18% were seen once. The top ten hold roughly a fifth of the sample.

Sequencing used peripheral blood mononuclear cells (PBMCs), obtained at new diagnosis, from a patient treated with antithyroid drugs. The sequence is built from TRBV5-1 and TRBJ1-2, with the D segment identity uncertain. This receptor was identified in a female donor with Graves disease. The nucleotide sequence is given as TGCGCCAGCAGCTTGGATAATAACTATGGCTACACCGTC. Translated, this is CASSLDNNYGYTV.